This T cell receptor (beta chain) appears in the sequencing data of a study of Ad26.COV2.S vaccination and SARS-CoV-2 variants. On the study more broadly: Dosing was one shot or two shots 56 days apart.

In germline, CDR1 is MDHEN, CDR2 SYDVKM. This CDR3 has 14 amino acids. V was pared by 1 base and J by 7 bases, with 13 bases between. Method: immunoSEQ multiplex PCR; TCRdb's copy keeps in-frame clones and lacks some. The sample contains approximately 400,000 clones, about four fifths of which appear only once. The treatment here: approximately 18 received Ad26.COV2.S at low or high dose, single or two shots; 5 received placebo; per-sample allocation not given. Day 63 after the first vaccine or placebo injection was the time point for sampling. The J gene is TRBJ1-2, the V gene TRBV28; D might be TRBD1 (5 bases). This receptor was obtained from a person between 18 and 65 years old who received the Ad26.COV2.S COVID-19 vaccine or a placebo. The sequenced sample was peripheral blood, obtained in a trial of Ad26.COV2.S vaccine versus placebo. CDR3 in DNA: TGTGCCAGCAGTTTATCGGGGCAGCTGGGTGGCTACACCTTC. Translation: CASSLSGQLGGYTF.